This record looks at one TCR beta chain sequence and its context. Its antigen remains unknown. The data were taken from a study of post-analysis software for immune sequencing data. Study outcomes and limitations: There were roughly five TRBV segments more frequent in patients than controls, and TRBV5-6, TRBV5-1 and TRBV20-1 were among them. Significantly lower normalized Chao1 diversity was found in patients with multiple sclerosis relative to controls. Samples sharing a preparation batch grouped tightly together when assessed by F measure.

The authors incorporated unique molecular identifiers into the TCR beta cDNA libraries. A population of about 1 to 11 million T cells gave rise to roughly 0.5 million cDNA molecules. A single record per CDR3 protein comes from TCRdb applying MiXCR to the PCR reads. The table shows around 770,000 distinct CDR3 sequences, with 35% to 55% occurring only once. The CDR3 is made up of 14 amino acids. Trimming removed 0 bases at V and 12 bases at J, with 15 bases between. Per germline, CDR1 PRHDT and CDR2 FYEKMQ (reference sequence). The sequence came from a girl aged 10 to 17 with multiple sclerosis. The V and J genes are TRBV13 and TRBJ2-1, with a possible D match to TRBD2 (6 bases). Sequenced: blood. The CDR3 DNA is TGTGCCAGCAGCTTAGGGATTATGGGGGGTCGGCAGTTCTTC. It encodes CASSLGIMGGRQFF.